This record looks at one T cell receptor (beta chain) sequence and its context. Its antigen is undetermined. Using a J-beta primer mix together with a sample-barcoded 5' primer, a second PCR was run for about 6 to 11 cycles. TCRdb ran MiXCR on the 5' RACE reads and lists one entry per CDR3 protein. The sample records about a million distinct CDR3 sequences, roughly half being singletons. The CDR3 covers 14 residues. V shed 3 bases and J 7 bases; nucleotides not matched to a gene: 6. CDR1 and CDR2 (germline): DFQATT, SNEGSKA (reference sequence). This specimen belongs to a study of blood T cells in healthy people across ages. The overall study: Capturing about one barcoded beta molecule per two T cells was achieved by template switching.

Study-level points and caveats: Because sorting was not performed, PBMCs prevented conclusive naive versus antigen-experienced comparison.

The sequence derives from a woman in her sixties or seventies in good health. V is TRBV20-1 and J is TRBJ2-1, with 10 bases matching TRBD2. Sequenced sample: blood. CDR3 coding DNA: TGCAGTGCTAGTATTAGCGGGAGGCAAAATGAGCAGTTCTTC. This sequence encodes CSASISGRQNEQFF.